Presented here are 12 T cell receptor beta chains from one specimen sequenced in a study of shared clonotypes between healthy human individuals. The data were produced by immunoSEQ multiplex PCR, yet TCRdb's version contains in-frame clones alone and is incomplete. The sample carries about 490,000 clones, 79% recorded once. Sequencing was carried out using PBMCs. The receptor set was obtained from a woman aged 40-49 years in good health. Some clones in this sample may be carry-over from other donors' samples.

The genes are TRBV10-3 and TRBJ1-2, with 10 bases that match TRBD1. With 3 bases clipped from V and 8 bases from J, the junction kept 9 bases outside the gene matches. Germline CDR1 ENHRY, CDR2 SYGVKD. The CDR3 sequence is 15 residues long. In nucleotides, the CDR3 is TGTGCCATCAGTGACCGACAGGGGGCTGGGGTAGGCTACACCTTC. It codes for CAISDRQGAGVGYTF.

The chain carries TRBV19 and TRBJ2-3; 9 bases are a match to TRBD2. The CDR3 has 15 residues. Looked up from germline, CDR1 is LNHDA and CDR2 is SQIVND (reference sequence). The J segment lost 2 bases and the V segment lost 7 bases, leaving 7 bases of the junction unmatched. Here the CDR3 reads CASKGASGTTDTQYF. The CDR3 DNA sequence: TGTGCCAGTAAGGGGGCTAGCGGGACCACAGATACGCAGTATTTT.

CDR3 coding DNA: TGCGCCAGCAGTGAGTCTGGGACAGGGGAACTTGTAGATGAGCAGTTCTTC. Protein sequence: CASSESGTGELVDEQFF. This chain links TRBV10-2 with TRBJ2-1; TRBD1 matches 10 bases. The CDR3 extends over 17 amino acids. Germline V gene sequence: CDR1 WSHSY, CDR2 SAAADI. V shed 0 bases and J 8 bases; nucleotides not matched to a gene: 10.

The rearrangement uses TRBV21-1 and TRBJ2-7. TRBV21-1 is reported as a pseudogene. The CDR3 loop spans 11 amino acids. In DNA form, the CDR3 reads TGTGCCAGCAGGGAATTCTACGAGCAGTACTTC. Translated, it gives CASREFYEQYF.

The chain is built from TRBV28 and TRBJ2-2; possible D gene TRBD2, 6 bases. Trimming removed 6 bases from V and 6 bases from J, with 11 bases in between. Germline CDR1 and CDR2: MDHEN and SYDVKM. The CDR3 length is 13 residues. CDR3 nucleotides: TGTGCCAGCAGCCGCACTAGCTCCGGGGAGCTGTTTTTT. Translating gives CASSRTSSGELFF.

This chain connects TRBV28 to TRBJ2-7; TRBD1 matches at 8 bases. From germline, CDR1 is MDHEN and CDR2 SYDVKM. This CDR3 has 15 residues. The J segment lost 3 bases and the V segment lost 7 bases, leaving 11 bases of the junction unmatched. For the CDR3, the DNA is TGTGCCAGCACCCCCTTGGACAGGGACTTCTACGAGCAGTACTTC. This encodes CASTPLDRDFYEQYF.

Here the CDR3 reads CATSGAVNTEAFF. Written as DNA, the CDR3 is TGTGCCACCTCAGGGGCCGTGAACACTGAAGCTTTCTTT. The chain employs TRBV28 and TRBJ1-1; D perhaps matches TRBD1 (6 bases). This CDR3 contains 13 residues. V lost 10 bases and J 0 bases, leaving 12 bases between the germline ends. Per germline, CDR1 MDHEN and CDR2 SYDVKM.

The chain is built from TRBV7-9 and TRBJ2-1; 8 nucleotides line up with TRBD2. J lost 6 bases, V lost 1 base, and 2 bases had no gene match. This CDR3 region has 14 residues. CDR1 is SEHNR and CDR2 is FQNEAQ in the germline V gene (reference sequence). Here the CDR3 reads CASSLGTSSNEQFF. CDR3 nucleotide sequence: TGTGCCAGCAGCTTAGGGACTAGCAGCAATGAGCAGTTCTTC.

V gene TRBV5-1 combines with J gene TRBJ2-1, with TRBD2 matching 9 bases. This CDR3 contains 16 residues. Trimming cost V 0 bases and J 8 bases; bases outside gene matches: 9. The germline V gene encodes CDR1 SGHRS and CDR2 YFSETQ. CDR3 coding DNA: TGCGCCAGCAGCTTGGGGGCGGGAGGGCCTTCGGATGAGCAGTTCTTC. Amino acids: CASSLGAGGPSDEQFF.

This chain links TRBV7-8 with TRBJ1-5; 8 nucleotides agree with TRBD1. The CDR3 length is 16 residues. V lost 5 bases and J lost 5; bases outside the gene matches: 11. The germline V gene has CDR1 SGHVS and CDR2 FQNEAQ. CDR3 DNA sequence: TGTGCCAGCAGCCCAGGGACAGGCCTGTTGGATCAGCCCCAGCATTTT. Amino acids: CASSPGTGLLDQPQHF.

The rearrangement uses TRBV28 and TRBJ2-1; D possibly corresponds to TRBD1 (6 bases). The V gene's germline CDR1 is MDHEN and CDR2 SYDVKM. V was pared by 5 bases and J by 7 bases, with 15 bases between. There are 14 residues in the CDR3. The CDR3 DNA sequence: TGTGCCAGCAGTGGGACACCCCTTCGGAATGAGCAGTTCTTC. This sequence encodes CASSGTPLRNEQFF. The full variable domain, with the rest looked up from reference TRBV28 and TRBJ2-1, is DVKVTQSSRYLVKRTGEKVFLECVQDMDHENMFWYRQDPGLGLRLIYFSYDVKMKEKGDIPEGYSVSREKKERFSLILESASTNQTSMYLCASSGTPLRNEQFFGPGTRLTVL.

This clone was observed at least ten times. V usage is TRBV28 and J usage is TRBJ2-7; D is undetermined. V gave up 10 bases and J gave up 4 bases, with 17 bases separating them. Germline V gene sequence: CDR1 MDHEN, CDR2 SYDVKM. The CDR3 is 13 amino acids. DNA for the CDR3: TGTGCCACCCTCTCCCGACCGCGGTACGAGCAGTACTTC. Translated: CATLSRPRYEQYF.